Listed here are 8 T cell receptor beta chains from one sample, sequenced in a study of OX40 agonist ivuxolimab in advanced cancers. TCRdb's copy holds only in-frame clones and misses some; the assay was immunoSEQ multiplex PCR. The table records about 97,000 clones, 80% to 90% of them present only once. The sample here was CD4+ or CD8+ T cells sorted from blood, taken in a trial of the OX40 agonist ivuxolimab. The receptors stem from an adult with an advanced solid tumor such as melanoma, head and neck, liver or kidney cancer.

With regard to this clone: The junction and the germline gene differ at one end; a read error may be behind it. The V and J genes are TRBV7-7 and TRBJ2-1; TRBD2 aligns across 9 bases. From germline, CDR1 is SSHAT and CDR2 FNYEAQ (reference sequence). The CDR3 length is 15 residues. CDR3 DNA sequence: TGTGCTAGCAGCTTAACCCTAGCGGGAAGGGATGAGCAGTTCTTC. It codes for CASSLTLAGRDEQFF.

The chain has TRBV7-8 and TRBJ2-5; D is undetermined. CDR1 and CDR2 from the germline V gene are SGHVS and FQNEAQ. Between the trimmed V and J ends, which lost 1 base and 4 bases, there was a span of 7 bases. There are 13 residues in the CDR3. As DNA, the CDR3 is TGTGCCAGCAGCTTAGTCCCGACAGAGACCCAGTACTTC. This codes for CASSLVPTETQYF.

The DNA for the CDR3 is TGTGCCAGCAGTCAGGGACTAGCGGACTACAATGAGCAGTTCTTC. Protein: CASSQGLADYNEQFF. The genes are TRBV6-6 and TRBJ2-1, with 11 positions matching TRBD2. Trimming removed 5 bases from V and 3 bases from J; junction bases left unmatched: 3. CDR3 length: 15 amino acids. Germline CDR1 is MNHNY and CDR2 is SVGAGI (reference sequence).

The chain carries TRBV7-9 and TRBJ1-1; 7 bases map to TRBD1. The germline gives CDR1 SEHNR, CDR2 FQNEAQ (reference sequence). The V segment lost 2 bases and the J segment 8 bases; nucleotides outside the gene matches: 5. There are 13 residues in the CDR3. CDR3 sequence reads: CASSLRQGGEAFF. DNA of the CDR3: TGTGCCAGCAGCTTAAGGCAGGGGGGCGAAGCTTTCTTT.

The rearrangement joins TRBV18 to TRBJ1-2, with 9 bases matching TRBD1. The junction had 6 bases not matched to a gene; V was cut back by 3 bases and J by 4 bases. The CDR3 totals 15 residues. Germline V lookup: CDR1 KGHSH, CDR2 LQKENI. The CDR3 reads CASSPAGTGSYGYTF. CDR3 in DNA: TGTGCCAGCTCACCTGCCGGGACAGGGAGCTATGGCTACACCTTC.

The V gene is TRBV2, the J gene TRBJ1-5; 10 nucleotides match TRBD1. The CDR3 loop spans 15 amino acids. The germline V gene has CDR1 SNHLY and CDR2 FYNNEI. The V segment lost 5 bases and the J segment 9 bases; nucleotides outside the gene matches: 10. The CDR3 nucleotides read TGTGCCAGCAGTAGCTTGACAGGGGGCGTTAGGCCCCAGCATTTT. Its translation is CASSSLTGGVRPQHF.

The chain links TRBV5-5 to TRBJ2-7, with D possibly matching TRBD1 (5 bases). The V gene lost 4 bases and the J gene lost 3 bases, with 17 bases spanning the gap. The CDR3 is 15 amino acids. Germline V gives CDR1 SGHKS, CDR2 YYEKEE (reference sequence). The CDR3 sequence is CASSPEVRALYEQYF. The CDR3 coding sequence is TGTGCCAGCAGCCCCGAAGTCAGGGCGCTCTACGAGCAGTACTTC.

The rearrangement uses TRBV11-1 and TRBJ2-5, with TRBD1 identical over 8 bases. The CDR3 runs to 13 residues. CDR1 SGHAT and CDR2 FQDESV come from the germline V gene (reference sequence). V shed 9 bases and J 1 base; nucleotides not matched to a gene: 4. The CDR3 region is CASEQGGQETQYF. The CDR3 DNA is TGTGCCAGTGAACAGGGGGGCCAAGAGACCCAGTACTTC.